This is a list of T cell receptor beta chains from one sample in a study of T cell responses to AZD1222 COVID-19 vaccine. Using immunoSEQ multiplex PCR, the repertoire was profiled, and TCRdb retains in-frame clones only, with some absent. The table lists about 120,000 clones, around 90% of them singletons. Sequenced material: peripheral blood, taken 28 days after the second AZD1222 dose. All receptors derive from an adult who received the AZD1222 COVID-19 vaccine. The CDR3 runs from the conserved cysteine through the conserved F or W. Each record gives: clone size, J gene, V gene, D gene, CDR3 DNA, CDR3 protein. D genes are given only for firm matches. Expanded clones get a size class; other rows say once, few or many, or leave the size out.

abundance: .
j_gene: TRBJ1-2
v_gene: TRBV7-8
d_gene: .
CDR3nt: TGTGCCAGCAGCCGAAATGGGTCGCCGAGCTACACCTTC
CDR3aa: CASSRNGSPSYTF

abundance: .
j_gene: TRBJ2-7
v_gene: TRBV6-5
d_gene: TRBD1
CDR3nt: TGTGCCAGCAGTAGACAGGGGAACGAGCAGTACTTC
CDR3aa: CASSRQGNEQYF

abundance: .
j_gene: TRBJ1-1
v_gene: TRBV10-3
d_gene: TRBD1
CDR3nt: TGTGCCATCAGTACCATCCAGGGGGGAACTGAAGCTTTCTTT
CDR3aa: CAISTIQGGTEAFF

abundance: once
j_gene: TRBJ1-5
v_gene: TRBV2
d_gene: TRBD1
CDR3nt: TGTGCCAGCAGTGACTGGACAGGGAGTCAGCCCCAGCATTTT
CDR3aa: CASSDWTGSQPQHF

abundance: .
j_gene: TRBJ1-2
v_gene: TRBV7-3
d_gene: .
CDR3nt: TGTGCCAGCAGCACTGGGGCGAGTAACTATGGCTACACCTTC
CDR3aa: CASSTGASNYGYTF

abundance: .
j_gene: TRBJ2-3
v_gene: TRBV11-1
d_gene: .
CDR3nt: TGTGCCAGCAGCTTAACCCGACAGCCAGATACGCAGTATTTT
CDR3aa: CASSLTRQPDTQYF

abundance: .
j_gene: TRBJ1-2
v_gene: TRBV4-2
d_gene: .
CDR3nt: TGTGCCAGCAGCCAACCCGGGCAGGGCCCTGGCTACACCTTC
CDR3aa: CASSQPGQGPGYTF

abundance: .
j_gene: TRBJ1-2
v_gene: TRBV6-1
d_gene: .
CDR3nt: TGTGCCAGCAGTGGTGCCGGGACGGACAAGACTTATGGCTACACCTTC
CDR3aa: CASSGAGTDKTYGYTF

abundance: .
j_gene: TRBJ1-1
v_gene: TRBV28
d_gene: TRBD1
CDR3nt: TGTGCCAGCAGTTTGGGGGACAGGACCTGGAACACTGAAGCTTTCTTT
CDR3aa: CASSLGDRTWNTEAFF

abundance: once
j_gene: TRBJ2-3
v_gene: TRBV9
d_gene: TRBD2
CDR3nt: TGTGCCAGCAGCGTCCTCGGGGGGGCAGATACGCAGTATTTT
CDR3aa: CASSVLGGADTQYF

abundance: .
j_gene: TRBJ2-7
v_gene: TRBV10-2
d_gene: TRBD1
CDR3nt: TGCGCCAGCAGTGCCAACAGGGGCCACGAGCAGTACTTC
CDR3aa: CASSANRGHEQYF

abundance: .
j_gene: TRBJ1-2
v_gene: TRBV28
d_gene: .
CDR3nt: TGTGCCAGCACCCCTCTCGCGGGGTATGGCTACACCTTC
CDR3aa: CASTPLAGYGYTF

abundance: once
j_gene: TRBJ2-7
v_gene: TRBV5-1
d_gene: .
CDR3nt: TGCGCCAGCAGCTTGGTGGAGGGGAGCGAGCAGTACTTC
CDR3aa: CASSLVEGSEQYF